The entry below describes one T cell receptor (beta chain). These data originate in a study of T cells in Graves' hyperthyroidism and ophthalmopathy. The CDR3 length is 14 residues. Germline assignment: CDR1 KGHSH and CDR2 LQKENI. Trimming pared 1 base from V and 6 bases from J, leaving 13 bases between. Amplification yielded TCR beta CDR3 regions, with RNA transcripts as the source. In the first-round RT-PCR of the TCR CDR3, the HTBI primer set was used. TCRdb called the multiplex PCR reads again in MiXCR, with one record for every CDR3 protein. The repertoire holds around 570,000 distinct CDR3 sequences, 15% to 20% seen once, with approximately 48% in the top ten.

This receptor was obtained from a man in his forties with Graves' ophthalmopathy. The material sequenced was blood. The chain links TRBV18 to TRBJ2-7, with D possibly being TRBD1 (6 bases). CDR3: CASSPRTDPREQYF. As DNA, the CDR3 is TGTGCCAGCTCACCACGGACAGATCCCCGCGAGCAGTACTTC.